This TCR beta chain originates from a study of vaccination effects on CD4 cells after COVID-19 (dated 2022 in TCRdb). Regarding the research as a whole: Two doses of either the BNT162b2 or the mRNA-1273 mRNA SARS-CoV-2 vaccine were administered to participants. In both COVID-19 convalescent patients and infection-naive vaccine recipients, the study compared SARS-CoV-2 spike-specific CD4+ TCR repertoires from before mRNA vaccination with those from after it. The full study included 9 to 10 COVID-19 convalescent patients and several SARS-CoV-2-naive healthy vaccine recipients. In the study, cultures from other donors were sequenced using the Oncomine TCR Beta short-read assay on an Illumina iSeq 100. Study-level results and caveats: Both infection-induced and vaccine-induced clones contracted markedly at late post-vaccination timepoints, which is consistent with waning T cell responses. Among healthy vaccine recipients, nearly all vaccine-induced clones were SARS-CoV-2 mono-reactive, and just 1 of 255 was cross-reactive with common cold coronaviruses. Limitations of the study were the small number of convalescent patients and the absence of early post-infection timepoints.

Libraries were constructed by the immunoSEQ multiplex PCR assay. DNA from the CD4+ T cells that had been cultured and isolated underwent TCR beta CDR3 sequencing. The authors processed their data as follows. The analysis removed non-productive TCR sequences, trimmed reads to the CDR3 region, and retained only CDR3s that were 7 or more amino acids long. Antigen-specific clonotypes were identified using the MANAFEST web app by comparison of expansion in peptide wells against reference cultures. To count as positive, a clone had to show expansion at FDR<0.05 compared with the reference and with all other wells, an odds ratio above 5, and a frequency above 0.1% in two replicate wells. Cross-reactive clonotypes were defined as significantly expanded in SARS-CoV-2 spike wells and in at least one common cold coronavirus spike condition. CDR3 similarity was assessed by Levenshtein distance with the stringdist R package, and unrooted trees were built with ape in R 3.6.1. TCRdb carries this immuneACCESS record with in-frame sequences only. Its versions omit some clonotypes, under half of them owing to an unresolved V gene in the studies checked, with the rest unexplained. That table is the source of V, J and clone size, and D and trimming were worked out from the DNA. This sample has 25,000 to 35,000 clones in its table, and 75% to 85% of those were observed once. The biggest ten clones account for 30% of the sample.

In the ViraFEST assay, PBMC were stimulated with viral peptide pools, and TCR sequencing was then used to find antigen-specific CD4+ T cell clonotypes based on their expansion. After approximately eleven days of culture, CD4+ T cells were isolated with the EasySep CD4+ T cell isolation kit. The absence of prior SARS-CoV-2 infection in healthy vaccine recipients was confirmed by negative nucleocapsid antibodies before and after vaccination. Each well held 1.5 million to 2 million PBMC cultured in IMDM containing about 5.4% human AB serum, about 10 IU/ml IL-2 and gentamicin, along with approximately 10 ug/ml peptides. Half of the culture medium was replaced with fresh IL-2-containing medium on days 3 and 7. Each peptide stimulation condition was cultured in triplicate wells unless otherwise noted. PBMC were separated from whole blood using Ficoll-Paque Plus gradient centrifugation and were then either cryopreserved at -140C or used fresh. The overlapping peptide pools covered the spike proteins of SARS-CoV-2 as well as those of the common cold coronaviruses HCoV-NL63, HCoV-OC43 and HCoV-229E. Genomic DNA was extracted from cultured CD4+ T cells with the QIAamp micro DNA kit.

About this clone: Which antigen it targets is not known. Per-base quality was not reported, and no clone a single base away is much larger than it.

Between the V and J ends, shortened by 4 bases and 8 bases respectively, the junction contains 9 bases. CDR1 and CDR2, looked up from the germline V gene, are SNHLY and FYNNEI. From its cysteine to its phenylalanine, the CDR3 spans 12 amino acids. The kept DNA is CDR3 alone, 36 bases in frame from the first base. This TCR came from a human donor who received a COVID-19 vaccine. This specimen consisted of CD4+ T cells from PBMCs cultured with SARS-CoV-2 spike peptides, obtained before COVID-19 vaccination. The cell subset or site label for this specimen denotes: SARS-CoV-2 spike overlapping peptide pool stimulation. Here the chain combines TRBV2 and TRBJ2-1; the D region possibly corresponds to TRBD2 (5 bases align). Here the CDR3 is given as CASSGSGDEQFF. The base sequence is TGTGCCAGCAGTGGATCCGGGGATGAGCAGTTCTTC. Joined to the reference TRBV2 and TRBJ2-1 proteins, this CDR3 gives the full variable domain: EPEVTQTPSHQVTQMGQEVILRCVPISNHLYFYWYRQILGQKVEFLVSFYNNEISEKSEIFDDQFSVERPDGSNFTLKIRSTKLEDSAMYFCASSGSGDEQFFGPGTRLTVL.